This TCR beta chain was sequenced during a study of CD8 T cells in ankylosing spondylitis. This clonotype occurred many times. The CDR3 extends over 15 amino acids. Germline CDR1 reads SGHAT; CDR2 reads FQNNGV. The V and J ends lost 2 bases and 5 bases, in that order; junction bases with no gene match: 8. Generation of TCR beta libraries employed quantitative 5'-RACE incorporating molecular barcodes. One entry per CDR3 protein results from TCRdb running MiXCR on the 5' RACE reads. The repertoire consists of around 330,000 distinct CDR3 sequences, with 11% occurring once and the leading ten covering 8% to 9.5%.

The chain couples TRBV11-2 to TRBJ1-2, with TRBD1 matching over 7 bases. Sample: blood, either unsorted or a sorted T cell fraction (not recorded which). This TCR was recovered from a female donor with ankylosing spondylitis or in good health (not recorded which). CDR3 nucleotide sequence: TGTGCCAGCAGCTTAAGAACAGGGGCCCCGTATGGCTACACCTTC. As protein: CASSLRTGAPYGYTF.